The clone carrying this T cell receptor beta chain was detected only once. The data belong to a study of cytomegalovirus exposure and HLA in healthy donors. The V and J ends lost 5 bases and 2 bases respectively, with 12 bases between them. Germline V lookup: CDR1 PRHDT, CDR2 FYEKMQ (reference sequence). CDR3 length: 14 amino acids. This PCR relied on a set of 60 Vbeta primers and 13 Jbeta primers. Sequencing used immunoSEQ multiplex PCR; TCRdb keeps in-frame clones, though not all of them. The sample lists 180,000 or so clones, around three quarters occurring once. The rearrangement joins TRBV13 to TRBJ2-5; D remains unclear. The TCR comes from a woman younger than 45 in good health and CMV-seropositive. Sequenced: PBMCs. CDR3: CASSPRHLQETQYF. CDR3 nucleotides: TGTGCCAGCAGCCCCAGACACTTACAAGAGACCCAGTACTTC. The entire variable domain, with the rest obtained from reference TRBV13 and TRBJ2-5, is as follows: AAGVIQSPRHLIKEKRETATLKCYPIPRHDTVYWYQQGPGQDPQFLISFYEKMQSDKGSIPDRFSAQQFSDYHSELNMSSLELGDSALYFCASSPRHLQETQYFGPGTRLLVL.